This record concerns one TCR beta chain sequence. Antigen: not known. This sample stems from a study of CD8+CD57+ T cells in acquired aplastic anemia. Looking at the study overall: The study obtained an average of 3.2 ug of DNA from sorted CD4+ and CD8+ cells. CD4+ reads averaged roughly 9.8 million in healthy donors. Study-level results: Simpson's diversity of CD8+ cells was not significantly different in patients compared with controls. The number of CD8+ CDR3 sequences shared by patients and controls was roughly 31.

TCR beta VDJ and CDR3 profiling used genomic DNA as template. TCRdb processed the reads anew with MiXCR; each CDR3 protein has one entry. Here the sample spans 150,000 to 200,000 distinct CDR3 sequences, 35% to 55% being singletons. Germline lookup yields CDR1 SGHRS and CDR2 YFSETQ. The germline V and J ends were trimmed by 7 bases and 2 bases, with 7 bases remaining between them. The CDR3 totals 11 residues. Sequences were obtained from sorted CD4+, CD8+, or CD8+CD57+ T cells (not recorded which) from PBMCs. The chain combines TRBV5-1 with TRBJ2-7; no clear D. The origin of this receptor is a human donor in good health. The CDR3 is CASRGTYEQYF. DNA of the CDR3: TGCGCCAGCCGCGGTACCTACGAGCAGTACTTC.